The TCR beta chain described here comes from a study of graft-versus-host responses after intestinal transplantation. Study-level information: Recipients were all induced with anti-thymocyte globulin, then given tacrolimus and steroids for 2 to 4 years.

The CDR3 is 15 residues long. The trim removed 1 base at V and 5 bases at J, leaving 4 bases unmatched. From germline, CDR1 is LNHNV and CDR2 YYDKDF (reference sequence). Assay used: immunoSEQ multiplex PCR; TCRdb lists only in-frame clones, some missing. The data show roughly 9,400 clones, around 94% seen once. The rearrangement links TRBV15 to TRBJ1-4; 7 bases line up with TRBD1. The sequencing here drew on PBMCs, taken 8 days after intestinal transplant. This receptor was taken from a human patient who received an intestinal transplant, so some T cells may come from the graft donor. The CDR3 bases are TGTGCCACCAGCAGAGGGGAGACAGGGAATGAAAAACTGTTTTTT. Its protein product is CATSRGETGNEKLFF.